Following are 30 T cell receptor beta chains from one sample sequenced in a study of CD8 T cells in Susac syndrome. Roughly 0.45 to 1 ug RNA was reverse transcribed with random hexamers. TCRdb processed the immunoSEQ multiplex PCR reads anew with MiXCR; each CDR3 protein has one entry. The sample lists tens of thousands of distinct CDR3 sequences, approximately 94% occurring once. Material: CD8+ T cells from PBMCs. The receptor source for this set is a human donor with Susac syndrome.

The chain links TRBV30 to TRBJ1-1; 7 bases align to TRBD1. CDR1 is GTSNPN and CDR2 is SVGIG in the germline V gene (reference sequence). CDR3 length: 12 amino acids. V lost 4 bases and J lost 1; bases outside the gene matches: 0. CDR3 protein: CAWNRGNTEAFF. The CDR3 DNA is TGTGCCTGGAACAGGGGGAACACTGAAGCTTTCTTT.

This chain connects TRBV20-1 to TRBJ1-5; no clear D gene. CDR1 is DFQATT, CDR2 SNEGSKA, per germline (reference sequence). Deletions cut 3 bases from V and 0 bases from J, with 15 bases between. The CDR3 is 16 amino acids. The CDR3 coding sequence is TGCAGTGCTAGTCCTCTTGGGAAAGGTAGCAATCAGCCCCAGCATTTT. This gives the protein CSASPLGKGSNQPQHF.

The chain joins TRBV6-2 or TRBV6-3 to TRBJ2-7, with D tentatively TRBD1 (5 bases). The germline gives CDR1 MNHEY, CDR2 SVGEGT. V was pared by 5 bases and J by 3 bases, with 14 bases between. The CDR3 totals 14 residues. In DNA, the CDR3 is TGTGCCAGCAGTCCCCCCGACAGATTCTACGAGCAGTACTTC. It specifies CASSPPDRFYEQYF.

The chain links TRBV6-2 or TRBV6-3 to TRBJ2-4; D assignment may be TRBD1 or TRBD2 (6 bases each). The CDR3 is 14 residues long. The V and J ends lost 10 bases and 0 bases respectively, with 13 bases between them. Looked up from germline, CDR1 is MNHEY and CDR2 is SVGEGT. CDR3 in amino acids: CAIGGPLAKNIQYF. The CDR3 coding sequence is TGTGCCATAGGGGGGCCCTTAGCCAAAAACATTCAGTACTTC.

The CDR3 protein is CASSYPSGGSETQYF. As DNA, the CDR3 is TGTGCCAGCAGTTATCCTAGCGGGGGGTCGGAGACCCAGTACTTC. The V call is TRBV6-1, the J call TRBJ2-5, with TRBD2 matching 11 bases. Trimming removed 5 bases from V and 5 bases from J; junction bases left unmatched: 7. CDR1 is MNHNS and CDR2 is SASEGT in the germline V gene. The CDR3 runs to 15 residues.

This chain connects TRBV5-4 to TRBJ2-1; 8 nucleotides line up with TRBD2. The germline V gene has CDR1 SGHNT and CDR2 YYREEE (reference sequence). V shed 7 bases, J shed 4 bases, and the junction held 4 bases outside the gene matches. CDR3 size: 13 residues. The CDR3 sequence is CASGSGGYNEQFF. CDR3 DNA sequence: TGTGCCAGCGGGTCGGGGGGGTACAATGAGCAGTTCTTC.

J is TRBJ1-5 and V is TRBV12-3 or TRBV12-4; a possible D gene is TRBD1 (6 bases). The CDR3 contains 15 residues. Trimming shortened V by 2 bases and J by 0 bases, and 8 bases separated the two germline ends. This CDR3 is CASSLYRDSNQPQHF. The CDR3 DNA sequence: TGTGCCAGCAGTTTATACAGGGATAGCAATCAGCCCCAGCATTTT.

This CDR3 is CASSPGPFYEQYF. CDR3 sequence (DNA): TGTGCCAGCAGCCCGGGACCCTTCTACGAGCAGTACTTC. The chain uses TRBV6-2 or TRBV6-3 and TRBJ2-7; D may match TRBD1 or TRBD2 (5 bases each). Germline assignment: CDR1 MNHEY and CDR2 SVGEGT. With 6 bases removed from V and 3 bases from J, the gap between germline ends came to 12 bases. The CDR3 runs 13 residues.

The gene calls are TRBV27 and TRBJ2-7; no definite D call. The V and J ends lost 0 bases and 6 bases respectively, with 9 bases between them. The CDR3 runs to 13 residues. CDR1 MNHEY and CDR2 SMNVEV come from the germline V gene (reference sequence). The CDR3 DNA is TGTGCCAGCAGTTTATCCATGCGGCGCGAGCAGTACTTC. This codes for CASSLSMRREQYF.

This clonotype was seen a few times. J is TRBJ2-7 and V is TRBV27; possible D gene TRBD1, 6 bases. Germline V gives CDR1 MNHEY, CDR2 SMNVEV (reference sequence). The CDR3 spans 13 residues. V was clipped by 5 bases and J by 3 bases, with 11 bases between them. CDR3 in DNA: TGTGCCAGCAGTCTGGGACATAACTACGAGCAGTACTTC. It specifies CASSLGHNYEQYF.

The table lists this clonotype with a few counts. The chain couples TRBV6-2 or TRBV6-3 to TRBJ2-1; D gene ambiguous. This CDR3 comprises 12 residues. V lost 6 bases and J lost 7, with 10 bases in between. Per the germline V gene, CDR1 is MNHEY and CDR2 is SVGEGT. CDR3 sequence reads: CASSVGRNEQFF. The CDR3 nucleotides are TGTGCCAGCAGCGTAGGCCGGAATGAGCAGTTCTTC.

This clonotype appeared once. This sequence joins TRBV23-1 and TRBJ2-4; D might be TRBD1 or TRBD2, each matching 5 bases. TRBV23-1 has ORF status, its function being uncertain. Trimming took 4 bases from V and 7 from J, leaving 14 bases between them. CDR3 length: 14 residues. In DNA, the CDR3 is TGCGCCAGCAGTCGACAGCTTGGGGAGAACATTCAGTACTTC. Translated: CASSRQLGENIQYF.

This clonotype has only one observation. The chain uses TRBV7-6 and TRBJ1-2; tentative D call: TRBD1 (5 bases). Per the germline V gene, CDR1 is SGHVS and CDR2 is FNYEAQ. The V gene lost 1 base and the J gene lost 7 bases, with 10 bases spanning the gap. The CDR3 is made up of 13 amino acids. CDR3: CASSLEGGGGYTF. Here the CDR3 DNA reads TGTGCCAGCAGCTTAGAGGGTGGGGGTGGCTACACCTTC.

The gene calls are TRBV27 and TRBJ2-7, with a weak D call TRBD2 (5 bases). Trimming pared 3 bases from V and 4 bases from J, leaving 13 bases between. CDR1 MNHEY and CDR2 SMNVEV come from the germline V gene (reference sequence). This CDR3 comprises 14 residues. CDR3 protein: CASSFVGSEYEQYF. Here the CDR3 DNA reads TGTGCCAGCAGTTTCGTGGGGAGTGAATACGAGCAGTACTTC.

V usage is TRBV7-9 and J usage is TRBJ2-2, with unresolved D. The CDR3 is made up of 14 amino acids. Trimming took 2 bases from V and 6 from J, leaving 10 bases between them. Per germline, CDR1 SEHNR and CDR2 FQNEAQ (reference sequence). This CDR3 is CASSLPMGSGELFF. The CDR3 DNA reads TGTGCCAGCAGCTTACCAATGGGGTCCGGGGAGCTGTTTTTT.

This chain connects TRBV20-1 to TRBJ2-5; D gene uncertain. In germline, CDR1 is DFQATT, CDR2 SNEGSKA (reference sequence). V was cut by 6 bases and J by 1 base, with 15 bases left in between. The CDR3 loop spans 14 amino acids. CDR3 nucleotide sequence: TGCAGTGCCCAGAAGGCACAGATCCAAGAGACCCAGTACTTC. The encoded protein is CSAQKAQIQETQYF.

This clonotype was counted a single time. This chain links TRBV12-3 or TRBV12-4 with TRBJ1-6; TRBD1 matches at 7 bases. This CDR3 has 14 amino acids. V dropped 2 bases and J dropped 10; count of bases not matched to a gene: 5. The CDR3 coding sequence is TGTGCCAGCAGTTTAAGGACAGGCGAGTCACCCCTCCACTTT. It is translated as CASSLRTGESPLHF.

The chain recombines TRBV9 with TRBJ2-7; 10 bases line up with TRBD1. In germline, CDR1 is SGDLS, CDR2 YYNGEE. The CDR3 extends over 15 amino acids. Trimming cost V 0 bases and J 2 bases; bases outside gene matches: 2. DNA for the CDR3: TGTGCCAGCAGCGTAGCGGGGACAGGGGCCTACGAGCAGTACTTC. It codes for CASSVAGTGAYEQYF.

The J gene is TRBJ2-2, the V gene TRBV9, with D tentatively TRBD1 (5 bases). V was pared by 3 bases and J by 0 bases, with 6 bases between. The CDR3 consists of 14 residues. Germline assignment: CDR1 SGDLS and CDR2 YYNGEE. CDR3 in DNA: TGTGCCAGCAGCGGGGGCGCGAACACCGGGGAGCTGTTTTTT. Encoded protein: CASSGGANTGELFF.

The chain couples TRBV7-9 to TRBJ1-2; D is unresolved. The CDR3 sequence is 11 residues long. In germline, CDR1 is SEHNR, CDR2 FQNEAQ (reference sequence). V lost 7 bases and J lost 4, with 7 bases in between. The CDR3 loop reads CASTKSYGYTF. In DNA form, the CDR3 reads TGTGCCAGCACCAAGTCCTATGGCTACACCTTC.

CDR3 sequence: CASSLVGRDNEQFF. Here the CDR3 DNA reads TGTGCCAGCAGTTTAGTGGGCAGGGACAATGAGCAGTTCTTC. The chain has TRBV12-3 or TRBV12-4 and TRBJ2-1, with D perhaps matching TRBD1 (5 bases). CDR3 size: 14 residues. V was pared by 1 base and J by 5 bases, with 9 bases between.

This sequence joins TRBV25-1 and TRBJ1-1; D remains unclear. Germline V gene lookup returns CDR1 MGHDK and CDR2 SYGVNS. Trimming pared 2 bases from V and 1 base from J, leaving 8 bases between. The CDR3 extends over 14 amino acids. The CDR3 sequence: CASSEGERNTEAFF. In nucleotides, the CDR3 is TGTGCCAGCAGTGAAGGAGAACGGAACACTGAAGCTTTCTTT.

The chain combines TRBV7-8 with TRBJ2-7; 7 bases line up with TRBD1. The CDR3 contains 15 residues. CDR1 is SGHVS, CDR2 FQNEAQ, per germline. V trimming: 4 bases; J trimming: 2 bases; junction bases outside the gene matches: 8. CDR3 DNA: TGTGCCAGCAGCTACAACCGGGACAGAGCCTACGAGCAGTACTTC. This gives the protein CASSYNRDRAYEQYF.

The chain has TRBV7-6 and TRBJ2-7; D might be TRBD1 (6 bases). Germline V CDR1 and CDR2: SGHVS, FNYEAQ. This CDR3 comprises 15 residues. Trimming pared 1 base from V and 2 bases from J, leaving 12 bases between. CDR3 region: CASSLEQTGAYEQYF. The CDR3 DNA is TGTGCCAGCAGCTTAGAGCAGACAGGAGCCTACGAGCAGTACTTC.

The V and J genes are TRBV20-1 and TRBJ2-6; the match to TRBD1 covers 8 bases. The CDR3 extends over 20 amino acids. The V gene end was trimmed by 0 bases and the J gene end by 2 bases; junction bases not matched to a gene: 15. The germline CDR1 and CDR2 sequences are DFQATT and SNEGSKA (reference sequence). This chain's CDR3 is CSARDQPLRQGAPGANVLTF. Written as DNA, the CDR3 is TGCAGTGCTAGAGATCAACCTCTACGCCAGGGGGCGCCTGGGGCCAACGTCCTGACTTTC.

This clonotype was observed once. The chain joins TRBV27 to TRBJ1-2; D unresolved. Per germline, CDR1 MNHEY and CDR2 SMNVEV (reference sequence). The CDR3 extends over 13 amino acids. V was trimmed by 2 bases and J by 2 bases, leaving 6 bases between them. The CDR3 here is CASSLARNYGYTF. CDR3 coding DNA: TGTGCCAGCAGTTTAGCCCGAAACTATGGCTACACCTTC.

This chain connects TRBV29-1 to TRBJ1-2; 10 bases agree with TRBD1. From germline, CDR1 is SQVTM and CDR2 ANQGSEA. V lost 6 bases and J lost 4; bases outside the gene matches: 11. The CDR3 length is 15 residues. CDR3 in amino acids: CSVSTGGDRGYGYTF. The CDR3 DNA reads TGCAGCGTCTCCACGGGGGGGGACAGGGGCTATGGCTACACCTTC.

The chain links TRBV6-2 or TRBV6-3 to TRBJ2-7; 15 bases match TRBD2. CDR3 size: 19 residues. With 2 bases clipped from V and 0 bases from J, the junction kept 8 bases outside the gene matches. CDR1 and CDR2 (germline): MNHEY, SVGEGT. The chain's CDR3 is CASSYAGTSGGPSSYEQYF. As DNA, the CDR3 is TGTGCCAGCAGTTACGCCGGGACTAGCGGGGGGCCCAGCTCCTACGAGCAGTACTTC.

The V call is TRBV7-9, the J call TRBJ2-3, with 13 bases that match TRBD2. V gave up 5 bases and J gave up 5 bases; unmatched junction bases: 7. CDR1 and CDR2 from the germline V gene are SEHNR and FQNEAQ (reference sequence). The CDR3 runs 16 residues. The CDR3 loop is CASSRTSGGQIDTQYF. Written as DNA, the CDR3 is TGTGCCAGCAGCCGGACTAGCGGGGGCCAGATAGATACGCAGTATTTT.

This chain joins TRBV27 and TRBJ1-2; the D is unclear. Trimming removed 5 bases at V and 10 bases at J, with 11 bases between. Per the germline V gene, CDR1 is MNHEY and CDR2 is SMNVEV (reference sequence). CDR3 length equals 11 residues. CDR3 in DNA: TGTGCCAGCAGTGGCGGGGTGGACTACACCTTC. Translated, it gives CASSGGVDYTF.